A single sample gave rise to the 9 T cell receptor beta chains below, sequenced in a study of T cell changes during pregnancy in multiple sclerosis. The data were produced by immunoSEQ multiplex PCR, yet TCRdb's version contains in-frame clones alone and is incomplete. The repertoire holds 90,000 to 120,000 clones, with just under 95% as singletons. Sequenced here: peripheral blood, sampled in the third trimester of pregnancy. Receptors originate from a female donor in good health, enrolled as a control in a pregnancy study.

This chain uses TRBV2 with TRBJ1-5, with D maybe TRBD1 (5 bases). CDR3 length equals 14 residues. The germline V gene has CDR1 SNHLY and CDR2 FYNNEI. Trimming cost V 11 bases and J 1 base, with 15 bases left between them. DNA for the CDR3: TGTGCCTCCTCGAGGGACTCCAGCAATCAGCCCCAGCATTTT. It yields the protein CASSRDSSNQPQHF.

This chain links TRBV27 with TRBJ1-6; 7 bases agree with TRBD1. This CDR3 contains 15 residues. Germline loops: CDR1 MNHEY, CDR2 SMNVEV (reference sequence). The ends lost 5 bases at V and 10 bases at J; junction bases unmatched: 11. The CDR3 sequence: CASSLMGQRDSPLHF. The CDR3 nucleotides are TGTGCCAGCAGTCTAATGGGACAGAGGGACTCACCCCTCCACTTT.

This chain joins TRBV7-2 and TRBJ1-5; TRBD1 matches 7 bases. The CDR3 has 13 residues. The V gene's germline CDR1 is SGHTA and CDR2 FQGNSA. V lost 3 bases and J lost 4; bases outside the gene matches: 0. The CDR3, as DNA: TGTGCCAGCAGCTTGGGACAGAATCAGCCCCAGCATTTT. Protein: CASSLGQNQPQHF.

The chain combines TRBV6-5 with TRBJ1-3, with no clear D. CDR1 MNHEY and CDR2 SVGAGI come from the germline V gene. The CDR3 sequence is 13 residues long. V was trimmed by 6 bases and J by 0 bases, leaving 6 bases between them. The CDR3, as DNA: TGTGCCAGCAGACAGCTCTCTGGAAACACCATATATTTT. Translated, it gives CASRQLSGNTIYF.

V is TRBV5-6 and J is TRBJ1-6, with TRBD1 as a possible D gene (6 bases). Per the germline V gene, CDR1 is SGHDT and CDR2 is YYEEEE. Trimming removed 0 bases at V and 4 bases at J, with 8 bases between. This CDR3 is 15 amino acids long. The CDR3 region is CASSLVDRYNSPLHF. CDR3 nucleotide sequence: TGTGCCAGCAGCTTGGTCGACAGGTATAATTCACCCCTCCACTTT.

This clone was observed a single time. The chain employs TRBV30 and TRBJ2-7; no firm D call. The V gene's germline CDR1 is GTSNPN and CDR2 SVGIG (reference sequence). The CDR3 runs 13 residues. V lost 2 bases to trimming and J lost 2 bases, with 10 bases between them. The CDR3 coding sequence is TGTGCCTGGAGTTTTGGAGTAACCTACGAGCAGTACTTC. Protein: CAWSFGVTYEQYF.

This chain links TRBV11-3 with TRBJ2-3; D possibly corresponds to TRBD2 (7 bases). There are 14 residues in the CDR3. The germline V and J ends were trimmed by 5 bases and 1 base, with 10 bases remaining between them. Germline CDR1 SGHNT, CDR2 YENEEA. The CDR3 coding sequence is TGTGCCAGCAGCGGGGGGGCCGGCACAGATACGCAGTATTTT. As protein: CASSGGAGTDTQYF.

J is TRBJ1-1 and V is TRBV15; TRBD1 is a possible D gene (6 bases). The CDR3 is 12 amino acids. V was clipped by 3 bases and J by 5 bases, with 7 bases between them. Looked up from germline, CDR1 is LNHNV and CDR2 is YYDKDF (reference sequence). Here the CDR3 DNA reads TGTGCCACCAGCAGTACAGGGACTGAAGCTTTCTTT. Amino acids: CATSSTGTEAFF.

Only one count was recorded for this clone. The chain recombines TRBV11-3 with TRBJ2-1; TRBD1 might be the D (7 bases). The V end lost 7 bases, the J end lost 7 bases, and 17 bases lay between the germline ends. The CDR3 runs to 14 residues. CDR1 and CDR2 (germline): SGHNT, YENEEA. The CDR3 coding sequence is TGTGCCAGCACCAAGGGGGCAGGGGGGAATGAGCAGTTCTTC. Translated: CASTKGAGGNEQFF.